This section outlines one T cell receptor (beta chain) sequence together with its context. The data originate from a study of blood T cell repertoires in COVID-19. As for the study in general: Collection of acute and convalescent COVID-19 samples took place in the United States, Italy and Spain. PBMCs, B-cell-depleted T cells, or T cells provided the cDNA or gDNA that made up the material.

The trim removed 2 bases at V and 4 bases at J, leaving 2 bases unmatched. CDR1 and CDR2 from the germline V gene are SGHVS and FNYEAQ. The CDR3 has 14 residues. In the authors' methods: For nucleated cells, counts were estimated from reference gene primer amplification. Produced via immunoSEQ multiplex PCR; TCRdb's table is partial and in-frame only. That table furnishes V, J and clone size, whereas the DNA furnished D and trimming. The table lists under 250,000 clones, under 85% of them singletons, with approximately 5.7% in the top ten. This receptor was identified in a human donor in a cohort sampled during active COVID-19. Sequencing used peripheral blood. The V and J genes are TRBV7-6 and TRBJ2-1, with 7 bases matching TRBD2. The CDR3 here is CASSLSGIYNEQFF. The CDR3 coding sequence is TGTGCCAGCAGCTTAAGCGGGATTTACAATGAGCAGTTCTTC.